Described below is a single T cell receptor beta chain sequence and its context. Its antigen is not known. Use of 60 Vbeta and 13 Jbeta primers characterized the PCR. TCRdb's table, derived via immunoSEQ multiplex PCR, lists solely in-frame clones and lacks some. In the table there are over 150,000 clones, approximately 80% of which are singletons. These data belong to a study of cytomegalovirus exposure and HLA in healthy donors. Findings and caveats of the study: A reported reduction in N-insertions relative to the roughly 640-donor mean was seen in an Asian-associated ancestry cluster in a later analysis.

This CDR3 comprises 10 residues. Trimming took 3 bases from V and 5 from J, leaving 4 bases between them. CDR1 DFQATT and CDR2 SNEGSKA come from the germline V gene (reference sequence). This clonotype was sampled from a man between 18 and 29 years old in good health and CMV-seronegative. V usage is TRBV20-1 and J usage is TRBJ1-1; D is unclear. Sequenced material: PBMCs. This CDR3 reads CSASYTEAFF. The DNA of the CDR3 is TGCAGTGCTAGTTATACTGAAGCTTTCTTT.